This TCR beta chain is drawn from a study of post-analysis software for immune sequencing data. The overall study: Included among the disease courses, which were recorded for the cohort, were relapsing-remitting, secondary progressive and progressive-relapsing multiple sclerosis.

Study outcomes and limitations: Roughly 5 TRBV segments (TRBV5-6, TRBV5-1 and TRBV20-1 among them) occurred more frequently in patients than in controls. Relative to controls, patients with multiple sclerosis showed significantly lower normalized Chao1 diversity. Samples from a shared batch, those prepared together, strongly co-clustered by F measure.

cDNA libraries for TCR beta contained unique molecular identifiers. Input populations of about 0.95 to 11 million T cells gave rise to some 500,000 cDNA molecules. TCRdb reanalysed the PCR reads using MiXCR and keeps one entry per CDR3 protein. The data contain approximately 730,000 distinct CDR3 sequences, just over 45% of them seen just once; the ten biggest clones take up 4.9%. Germline V gives CDR1 LGHDT, CDR2 YNNKEL (reference sequence). CDR3 length: 12 amino acids. V shed 3 bases and J shed 14 bases, with 14 bases lying between them. As concerns this clonotype: What it binds is not known.

The receptor was derived from a girl between 5 and 17 years old with multiple sclerosis. The chain uses TRBV3-1 and TRBJ2-4; D might be TRBD2 (6 bases). Material: blood. CDR3: CASSQGEDAEYF. CDR3 nucleotide sequence: TGTGCCAGCAGCCAGGGGGAGGACGCCGAGTACTTC.